Below are 18 T cell receptor beta chains sequenced from a single sample in a study of shared clonotypes between healthy human individuals. Using immunoSEQ multiplex PCR, the repertoire was profiled, and TCRdb retains in-frame clones only, with some absent. The sample has more than 550,000 clones, roughly 72% seen once. The sequenced sample was memory CD4+ T cells sorted from blood. Specified subset: CD45RA-negative fraction. The receptors come from a woman aged 25 to 39 in good health.

The genes are TRBV5-1 and TRBJ1-2; the D gene is possibly TRBD1 (6 bases). CDR3 length equals 15 residues. V dropped 0 bases and J dropped 7 bases, with 16 bases sitting between them. The V gene's germline CDR1 is SGHRS and CDR2 YFSETQ. CDR3 nucleotide sequence: TGCGCCAGCAGCTTGGTGGCGGGGGCCGGCGTTGGCTACACCTTC. Encoded protein: CASSLVAGAGVGYTF.

Ten or more counts support this clone. The V and J genes are TRBV21-1 and TRBJ1-4. TRBV21-1 is a documented pseudogene. CDR3 length equals 17 residues. The CDR3, as DNA: TGTGCCAGCAGCAAAGAACTGAGAGGTGCCACTAATGAAAAACTGTTTTTT. Amino acids: CASSKELRGATNEKLFF.

The V call is TRBV2, the J call TRBJ2-2; 8 bases align to TRBD2. Per the germline V gene, CDR1 is SNHLY and CDR2 is FYNNEI. Trimming cost V 3 bases and J 0 bases; bases outside gene matches: 9. This CDR3 has 18 amino acids. The CDR3 spells CASSDSRLAGANTGELFF. The CDR3 nucleotides are TGTGCCAGCAGTGACTCTCGGCTAGCGGGCGCGAACACCGGGGAGCTGTTTTTT. The full variable domain, rest sourced from reference TRBV2 and TRBJ2-2, is EPEVTQTPSHQVTQMGQEVILRCVPISNHLYFYWYRQILGQKVEFLVSFYNNEISEKSEIFDDQFSVERPDGSNFTLKIRSTKLEDSAMYFCASSDSRLAGANTGELFFGEGSRLTVL.

This clone showed up just once. This specimen includes other DNA sequences encoding the same CDR3. The chain links TRBV19 to TRBJ1-1; the D gene is possibly TRBD1 (5 bases). The ends were cut back, 5 bases at V and 4 bases at J, with 8 bases in the middle. Germline V gives CDR1 LNHDA, CDR2 SQIVND (reference sequence). The CDR3 spans 12 residues. The CDR3 sequence: CASSDRRTEAFF. DNA for the CDR3: TGTGCCAGTAGTGACAGACGCACTGAAGCTTTCTTT.

The chain recombines TRBV19 with TRBJ1-5, with 7 bases aligning to TRBD1. J was trimmed by 5 bases and V by 5 bases; bases with no gene match: 9. CDR1 is LNHDA, CDR2 SQIVND, per germline (reference sequence). This CDR3 has 15 amino acids. The CDR3 loop reads CASSLATGTYQPQHF. The CDR3 bases are TGTGCCAGTAGTTTAGCGACAGGGACATATCAGCCCCAGCATTTT. Combining the CDR3 with reference TRBV19 and TRBJ1-5 gives the whole variable domain DGGITQSPKYLFRKEGQNVTLSCEQNLNHDAMYWYRQDPGQGLRLIYYSQIVNDFQKGDIAEGYSVSREKKESFPLTVTSAQKNPTAFYLCASSLATGTYQPQHFGDGTRLSIL.

Note on this clone: This same CDR3 is encoded by further DNA sequences in the sample. The CDR3 DNA follows: TGTGCCAGCCGGGACAGGGGGCCCGACTATGGCTACACCTTC. It encodes CASRDRGPDYGYTF. The V call is TRBV28, the J call TRBJ1-2, with TRBD1 matching over 12 bases. CDR1 and CDR2 from the germline V gene are MDHEN and SYDVKM. The CDR3 sequence is 14 residues long. Losses at the gene ends were 8 bases for V and 3 bases for J; bases not matched to a gene: 4.

The V gene is TRBV19, the J gene TRBJ1-2; 7 bases align to TRBD1. The CDR3 consists of 13 residues. V lost 5 bases and J lost 3; bases outside the gene matches: 3. The germline CDR1 and CDR2 sequences are LNHDA and SQIVND (reference sequence). CDR3: CASSQQGHYGYTF. The CDR3 DNA follows: TGTGCCAGTAGTCAACAGGGGCACTATGGCTACACCTTC.

This chain joins TRBV14 and TRBJ2-2, with D perhaps TRBD2 (5 bases). The CDR3 spans 16 residues. Germline CDR1 reads SGHDN; CDR2 reads FVKESK. Trimming cost V 4 bases and J 0 bases, with 12 bases left between them. CDR3 residues: CASSLEDSANTGELFF. The CDR3 nucleotides are TGTGCCAGCAGCCTCGAGGATAGCGCGAACACCGGGGAGCTGTTTTTT.

V is TRBV28 and J is TRBJ1-4; TRBD1 is a possible D gene (5 bases). Per germline, CDR1 MDHEN and CDR2 SYDVKM. V lost 5 bases, J lost 7 bases, and 17 bases lay in between. The CDR3 is made up of 15 amino acids. The DNA of the CDR3 is TGTGCCAGCAGTCCCGCCGGGACGGGGGGTGAAAAACTGTTTTTT. Amino acid sequence: CASSPAGTGGEKLFF.

This chain connects TRBV4-1 to TRBJ2-1; TRBD2 agrees at 10 bases. Germline CDR1 and CDR2: MGHRA and YSYEKL. The ends lost 0 bases at V and 9 bases at J; junction bases unmatched: 14. The CDR3 is 18 amino acids. The CDR3 bases are TGCGCCAGCAGCCAAGATCTAGGGCTAGCGGGAGATTATGGTGAGCAGTTCTTC. Protein product: CASSQDLGLAGDYGEQFF.

The gene calls are TRBV7-7 and TRBJ2-5, with a possible D match to TRBD1 (5 bases). The CDR3 spans 14 residues. V shed 1 base and J shed 5 bases, with 11 bases lying between them. The germline CDR1 and CDR2 sequences are SSHAT and FNYEAQ (reference sequence). CDR3 nucleotides: TGTGCCAGCAGCTTAGGGGGCCCGAGGGAGACCCAGTACTTC. This gives the protein CASSLGGPRETQYF. Full variable domain (remainder filled in from reference TRBV7-7 and TRBJ2-5): GAGVSQSPRYKVTKRGQDVTLRCDPISSHATLYWYQQALGQGPEFLTYFNYEAQPDKSGLPSDRFSAERPEGSISTLTIQRTEQRDSAMYRCASSLGGPRETQYFGPGTRLLVL.

This chain uses TRBV27 with TRBJ2-3, with 10 nucleotides matching TRBD2. This CDR3 has 16 amino acids. From germline, CDR1 is MNHEY and CDR2 SMNVEV (reference sequence). Trimming took 4 bases from V and 6 from J; bases not matched to a gene: 10. CDR3 sequence (DNA): TGTGCCAGCAGTTCCTATGCTAGCGGGAGCATGGATACGCAGTATTTT. Its translation is CASSSYASGSMDTQYF.

The gene calls are TRBV29-1 and TRBJ2-7; TRBD1 aligns across 7 bases. V shed 3 bases, J shed 7 bases, and the junction held 6 bases outside the gene matches. The CDR3 consists of 12 residues. Germline-derived CDR1 and CDR2 are SQVTM and ANQGSEA. CDR3: CSVDKGAGEQYF. The CDR3 DNA follows: TGCAGCGTTGATAAGGGGGCGGGTGAGCAGTACTTC.

The chain recombines TRBV18 with TRBJ2-3, with 8 bases that match TRBD2. Per the germline V gene, CDR1 is KGHSH and CDR2 is LQKENI. The CDR3 consists of 14 residues. Trimming removed 0 bases from V and 5 bases from J; junction bases left unmatched: 1. The chain's CDR3 is CASSPPSGGDTQYF. The CDR3 nucleotides are TGTGCCAGCTCACCACCGAGCGGGGGAGATACGCAGTATTTT.

This chain uses TRBV5-1 with TRBJ2-7, with D maybe TRBD1 (6 bases). This CDR3 is 16 amino acids long. CDR1 and CDR2 (germline): SGHRS, YFSETQ. The V end lost 5 bases, the J end lost 0 bases, and 18 bases lay between the germline ends. For the CDR3, the DNA is TGCGCCAGCAGGGTGGGTGCAGGGACAATCTCCTACGAGCAGTACTTC. It codes for CASRVGAGTISYEQYF.

V gene TRBV5-4 combines with J gene TRBJ1-5; a weak D match, TRBD1 (5 bases). CDR1 SGHNT and CDR2 YYREEE come from the germline V gene (reference sequence). V was clipped by 6 bases and J by 6 bases, with 13 bases between them. The CDR3 covers 13 residues. The CDR3 spells CASNEQEVQPQHF. The CDR3 coding sequence is TGTGCCAGCAACGAACAGGAGGTTCAGCCCCAGCATTTT.

This clone was observed a few times. The gene calls are TRBV7-3 and TRBJ2-1; unclear D gene. The germline V gene encodes CDR1 SGHTA and CDR2 FQGTGA. The CDR3 is 11 residues long. Trimming stripped 5 bases from V and 5 bases from J, with 4 bases between. CDR3 in amino acids: CASSVNNEQFF. In DNA, the CDR3 is TGTGCCAGCAGCGTAAACAATGAGCAGTTCTTC.

V is TRBV15 and J is TRBJ1-1, with a possible D match to TRBD1 (5 bases). The CDR3 contains 16 residues. Per the germline V gene, CDR1 is LNHNV and CDR2 is YYDKDF (reference sequence). The V and J ends lost 0 bases and 1 base respectively, with 12 bases between them. The CDR3 DNA is TGTGCCACCAGCAGAGATATTCCAGGGCCGAACACTGAAGCTTTCTTT. The encoded protein is CATSRDIPGPNTEAFF.